The T cell receptor beta chain under discussion was sequenced for a study of PD-1 blockade in classical Hodgkin lymphoma. Study-wide points: Relapsed/refractory patients reportedly had lower baseline diversity than newly diagnosed patients. Repertoire difference causes, possibly disease activity or prior therapy, remain undefined.

On this clone: What it recognizes is unknown. The sample has other DNA sequences that encode this CDR3 too.

With no exception, relapse followed autologous stem cell transplantation in all patients, and brentuximab vedotin exposure varied. CDR1 is GTSNPN and CDR2 is SVGIG in the germline V gene (reference sequence). CDR3 length equals 18 residues. V lost 0 bases to trimming and J lost 5 bases, with 25 bases between them. The repertoire was sequenced with immunoSEQ multiplex PCR; TCRdb's copy has only in-frame clones and lacks some. The sample yields more than 45,000 clones, around 66% seen once. The TCR originated in a human donor with classical Hodgkin lymphoma. Sequenced material: peripheral blood mononuclear cells (PBMCs), taken at baseline. V is TRBV30 and J is TRBJ2-5; maybe TRBD2 (7 bases). CDR3 protein: CAWSVHLTRGEGGETQYF. The CDR3 DNA reads as TGTGCCTGGAGTGTACACCTCACAAGGGGGGAGGGCGGGGAGACCCAGTACTTC.